Shown below are 32 T cell receptor beta chains from a single sample sequenced in a study of blood T cells in healthy people across ages (dated by TCRdb to about 2015). Receptors were amplified or captured by 5' RACE. TCRdb shows the sequencer as Illumina HiSeq 2500. A second PCR of about 7 to 12 cycles was performed with a sample-barcoded 5' primer and a J-beta primer mix. Using fastp at Q25 and MiXCR, TCRdb reprocessed the public reads and kept productive beta chains. Rows matching on CDR3 protein sequence are summarized as one entry with the most common DNA and genes. The sample table contains around 900,000 distinct CDR3 sequences; only one count was recorded for just over 50% of them. The ten most abundant clones make up about a fifth of the sample. Source material: blood. These receptors all stem from a woman aged 60-70 years in good health.

The chain uses TRBV5-8 and TRBJ1-2; 12 bases agree with TRBD1. Per germline, CDR1 SGHTS and CDR2 YDEGEE. J lost 4 bases, V lost 1 base, and 5 bases had no gene match. The length of the CDR3 is 16 residues. DNA for the CDR3: TGTGCCAGCAGCTTGTGGGGACAGGGGGCGAGCTATGGCTACACCTTC. It yields the protein CASSLWGQGASYGYTF.

V and J are TRBV11-2 and TRBJ2-1; 8 bases align to TRBD2. Germline V lookup: CDR1 SGHAT, CDR2 FQNNGV. J lost 5 bases, V lost 6 bases, and 6 bases had no gene match. CDR3 length: 14 residues. CDR3 region: CASSGFSGNNEQFF. DNA for the CDR3: TGTGCCAGCAGTGGGTTTAGCGGGAACAATGAGCAGTTCTTC. The variable domain in full, completed from reference TRBV11-2 and TRBJ2-1, reads EAGVAQSPRYKIIEKRQSVAFWCNPISGHATLYWYQQILGQGPKLLIQFQNNGVVDDSQLPKDRFSAERLKGVDSTLKIQPAKLEDSAVYLCASSGFSGNNEQFFGPGTRLTVL.

The chain couples TRBV9 to TRBJ2-4; D might be TRBD2 (6 bases). The last part of the DNA fits TRBJ2-7 better; the J call may be wrong. The V gene's germline CDR1 is SGDLS and CDR2 YYNGEE. The CDR3 has 16 amino acids. CDR3 in amino acids: CASSGDPTRLSFEQYF. The CDR3 DNA is TGTGCCAGCAGCGGGGACCCGACTAGATTAAGCTTCGAGCAGTACTTC.

This CDR3 reads CASSPWGRTNEKLFF. The CDR3 DNA reads as TGTGCCAGCAGCCCTTGGGGGAGAACTAATGAAAAACTGTTTTTT. The rearrangement joins TRBV28 to TRBJ1-4, with D possibly matching TRBD1 (5 bases). V was clipped by 6 bases and J by 1 base, with 12 bases between them. Germline values: CDR1 MDHEN, CDR2 SYDVKM. The CDR3 has 15 residues.

The table lists this clonotype with a few counts. This chain links TRBV6-1 with TRBJ1-2; 8 bases agree with TRBD1. Germline V lookup: CDR1 MNHNS, CDR2 SASEGT. The CDR3 runs 14 residues. V was clipped by 7 bases and J by 4 bases; unmatched bases: 8. CDR3 DNA: TGTGCCAGCATTCCGGGACAGGCTCGCTATGGCTACACCTTC. Translating it yields CASIPGQARYGYTF.

This sequence joins TRBV6-5 and TRBJ1-5; 7 positions agree with TRBD1. The CDR3 is 12 residues long. Germline assignment: CDR1 MNHEY and CDR2 SVGAGI. V dropped 6 bases and J dropped 11; count of bases not matched to a gene: 7. Here the CDR3 DNA reads TGTGCCAGCAGCCCGACAGGGCGGACCCAGCATTTT. As protein: CASSPTGRTQHF.

The gene calls are TRBV5-1 and TRBJ2-5, with 10 positions matching TRBD2. The better agreement between TRBJ2-7 and the DNA end casts doubt on the J call. CDR1 SGHRS and CDR2 YFSETQ come from the germline V gene. This CDR3 region has 17 residues. The CDR3, as DNA: TGCGCCAGCAGCCCTCTGTGGGACCTAGCGGGAGATCACGAGCAGTACTTC. Translated: CASSPLWDLAGDHEQYF.

This chain connects TRBV4-1 to TRBJ2-7; 7 bases are a match to TRBD2. This CDR3 spans 16 amino acids. Germline loops: CDR1 MGHRA, CDR2 YSYEKL. J lost 7 bases, V lost 4 bases, and 16 bases had no gene match. CDR3 nucleotides: TGCGCCAGCAGCCGACCGGTGGGGGAGGGCCGAAGGGAGCAGTACTTC. It codes for CASSRPVGEGRREQYF.

This clonotype is a singleton in its sample. This rearrangement joins TRBV11-2 to TRBJ2-5; no clear D. V was cut by 3 bases and J by 4 bases, with 6 bases left in between. Germline assignment: CDR1 SGHAT and CDR2 FQNNGV. This CDR3 region has 12 residues. The DNA for the CDR3 is TGTGCCAGCAGCTTCGGTGCAGAGACCCAGTACTTC. Protein sequence: CASSFGAETQYF.

The CDR3 reads CASRDGKVRNEQFF. CDR3 DNA sequence: TGTGCCAGCCGCGATGGGAAAGTTCGCAATGAGCAGTTCTTC. The chain carries TRBV7-2 and TRBJ2-1; D is ambiguous. The V and J ends lost 8 bases and 6 bases respectively, with 17 bases between them. In germline, CDR1 is SGHTA, CDR2 FQGNSA. The CDR3 covers 14 residues.

A remark on this clonotype: One base away lies a much larger clone, so this may be a sequencing read error. The chain couples TRBV20-1 to TRBJ1-5, with D uncertain. The CDR3 is made up of 15 amino acids. V dropped 0 bases and J dropped 4 bases, with 13 bases sitting between them. Germline V CDR1 and CDR2: DFQATT, SNEGSKA (reference sequence). The DNA of the CDR3 is TGCAGTGCTAGAGAGGCGTTGGGAGATAATCAGCCCCAGCATTTT. Its protein product is CSAREALGDNQPQHF.

A word on this clonotype: One end of the junction fails to match germline, which may point to a read error. V is TRBV7-2 and J is TRBJ2-3, with 10 bases fitting TRBD2. This CDR3 is built from 17 residues. CDR1 is SGHTA and CDR2 is FQGNSA in the germline V gene. CDR3 sequence (DNA): TGTGCCGGCAGCCCGCAAATACTAGCGGGAAGGTCAGATACGCAGTATTTT. Translation gives CAGSPQILAGRSDTQYF.

This chain links TRBV12-3 or TRBV12-4 with TRBJ2-1; a possible D gene is TRBD2 (6 bases). This CDR3 comprises 14 residues. Trimming took 3 bases from V and 8 from J, leaving 14 bases between them. The CDR3 DNA sequence: TGTGCCAGCAGTTTGGCGGGATCCCTATATGAGCAGTTCTTC. Amino acid sequence: CASSLAGSLYEQFF.

The V gene is TRBV27, the J gene TRBJ2-7; 9 nucleotides match TRBD2. The germline V gene encodes CDR1 MNHEY and CDR2 SMNVEV (reference sequence). The CDR3 runs to 16 residues. After removal of 3 bases from V and 1 base from J, the junction contained 7 bases not matched to a gene. CDR3 amino acids: CASSLRGGVTSYEQYF. CDR3 DNA sequence: TGTGCCAGCAGTTTGCGGGGGGGGGTAACTTCCTACGAGCAGTACTTC.

The V gene is TRBV2, the J gene TRBJ2-3, with TRBD1 matching 9 bases. From germline, CDR1 is SNHLY and CDR2 FYNNEI. V was pared by 7 bases and J by 1 base, with 6 bases of the junction left unmatched. This CDR3 is 15 amino acids long. CDR3 protein: CASTKTGGGTDTQYF. As DNA, the CDR3 is TGTGCCAGCACGAAGACAGGGGGGGGCACAGATACGCAGTATTTT.

This rearrangement joins TRBV6-4 to TRBJ2-3, with D perhaps TRBD2 (6 bases). V lost 0 bases and J 3 bases, leaving 22 bases between the germline ends. Looked up from germline, CDR1 is MRHNA and CDR2 is SNTAGT. The CDR3 totals 19 residues. The CDR3 DNA follows: TGTGCCAGCAGTGACTCACAACGTAGGGCTAGCGTGGAGACAGATACGCAGTATTTT. Translated: CASSDSQRRASVETDTQYF.

The V call is TRBV6-6, the J call TRBJ1-1; D not certain. The CDR3 spans 15 residues. Germline V gene sequence: CDR1 MNHNY, CDR2 SVGAGI (reference sequence). With 2 bases removed from V and 0 bases from J, the gap between germline ends came to 10 bases. CDR3 amino acids: CASSYEGGLNTEAFF. The CDR3, as DNA: TGTGCCAGCAGTTACGAGGGAGGGCTGAACACTGAAGCTTTCTTT.

In DNA, the CDR3 is TGTGCCAGCAGCTTACGAGCGGGAGCCTACGAGCAGTACTTC. Translated, it gives CASSLRAGAYEQYF. The chain recombines TRBV7-6 with TRBJ2-7; the match to TRBD2 covers 8 bases. The V segment lost 2 bases and the J segment 2 bases; nucleotides outside the gene matches: 2. Germline-derived CDR1 and CDR2 are SGHVS and FNYEAQ. The CDR3 is made up of 14 amino acids.

The rearrangement uses TRBV27 and TRBJ1-5; the D gene is possibly TRBD1 (6 bases). The CDR3 length is 14 residues. CDR1 is MNHEY, CDR2 SMNVEV, per germline (reference sequence). V dropped 1 base and J dropped 7 bases, with 11 bases sitting between them. CDR3 region: CASSLYRAGQPQHF. Written as DNA, the CDR3 is TGTGCCAGCAGTTTATACAGGGCAGGGCAGCCCCAGCATTTT.

A remark on this clonotype: This clone may be a read error of a much larger clone one base away. The genes are TRBV11-2 and TRBJ1-2, with D perhaps matching TRBD1 (6 bases). The CDR3 contains 14 residues. In germline, CDR1 is SGHAT, CDR2 FQNNGV. This CDR3 is CASSLFEGGTGHTF. As DNA, the CDR3 is TGTGCCAGCAGCCTGTTCGAGGGGGGAACTGGCCACACCTTC.

Remarks on this clonotype: A much larger clone differs by one base, so this may be a read error. This rearrangement joins TRBV10-3 to TRBJ2-5; 9 positions agree with TRBD1. V lost 5 bases to trimming and J lost 5 bases; unmatched junction nucleotides: 6. From germline, CDR1 is ENHRY and CDR2 SYGVKD. The CDR3 extends over 14 amino acids. CDR3 sequence reads: CAISSGTGLETQYF. For the CDR3, the DNA is TGTGCCATCAGTTCCGGGACAGGGCTCGAGACCCAGTACTTC.

As to this clonotype: Relative to the germline gene, one junction end is altered; a read error may explain this. This chain links TRBV10-3 with TRBJ1-1, with D perhaps matching TRBD1 (5 bases). The germline V gene has CDR1 ENHRY and CDR2 SYGVKD. The CDR3 extends over 12 amino acids. Here the CDR3 DNA reads TGTGCCACTGGAAAGGGGAACGCTGAAGCTTTCTTT. Translation gives CATGKGNAEAFF.

This clonotype has a single count. The J gene is TRBJ2-7, the V gene TRBV19; a possible D gene is TRBD2 (6 bases). This CDR3 is 12 amino acids long. CDR1 LNHDA and CDR2 SQIVND come from the germline V gene (reference sequence). V was trimmed by 1 base and J by 10 bases, leaving 11 bases between them. For the CDR3, the DNA is TGTGCCAGTAGTATAGTTGGGGAGGCCCAGTACTTC. Translation gives CASSIVGEAQYF.

The CDR3 loop is CASKGVGNEQFF. The CDR3 coding sequence is TGTGCCAGCAAGGGTGTAGGCAATGAGCAGTTCTTC. The chain has TRBV11-2 and TRBJ2-1; no reliable D call. This CDR3 spans 12 amino acids. V lost 7 bases and J lost 6, with 10 bases in between. Germline-derived CDR1 and CDR2 are SGHAT and FQNNGV.

The chain recombines TRBV27 with TRBJ2-5; 7 bases fit TRBD1. The DNA matches TRBJ2-7 better at its end, which makes the J call doubtful. This CDR3 spans 16 amino acids. CDR1 and CDR2 from the germline V gene are MNHEY and SMNVEV (reference sequence). Here the CDR3 reads CASSFQPGQIYYEQYF. For the CDR3, the DNA is TGTGCCAGCAGTTTCCAGCCGGGACAGATCTACTACGAGCAGTACTTC.

The chain employs TRBV4-2 and TRBJ1-5, with D possibly matching TRBD1 (6 bases). Germline loops: CDR1 LGHNA, CDR2 YNFKEQ. V lost 0 bases to trimming and J lost 3 bases, with 12 bases between them. The CDR3 contains 16 residues. The CDR3 protein is CASSQDTGALNQPQHF. The CDR3 DNA reads as TGTGCCAGCAGCCAAGATACGGGGGCGCTCAATCAGCCCCAGCATTTT.

In its sample, this clonotype was seen a few times. The chain links TRBV9 to TRBJ2-1; the D gene is possibly TRBD2 (5 bases). V lost 4 bases to trimming and J lost 4 bases, with 15 bases between them. The CDR3 totals 15 residues. Germline assignment: CDR1 SGDLS and CDR2 YYNGEE. In DNA, the CDR3 is TGTGCCAGCAGCCCTCTAGCCGGATATTACAATGAGCAGTTCTTC. Amino acids: CASSPLAGYYNEQFF. The variable domain in full, completed from reference TRBV9 and TRBJ2-1, reads DSGVTQTPKHLITATGQRVTLRCSPRSGDLSVYWYQQSLDQGLQFLIQYYNGEERAKGNILERFSAQQFPDLHSELNLSSLELGDSALYFCASSPLAGYYNEQFFGPGTRLTVL.

This clonotype has only a few counts. The chain has TRBV20-1 and TRBJ2-7; D is perhaps TRBD2 (6 bases). The CDR3 extends over 14 amino acids. The germline V gene has CDR1 DFQATT and CDR2 SNEGSKA (reference sequence). V shed 4 bases and J shed 2 bases, with 15 bases lying between them. CDR3: CSATGDGSAYEQYF. The CDR3 nucleotides are TGCAGTGCTACGGGGGACGGGAGCGCCTACGAGCAGTACTTC.

The CDR3 protein is CSVGGNWGVVQFF. CDR3 sequence (DNA): TGCAGCGTGGGGGGGAACTGGGGCGTCGTGCAGTTCTTC. The rearrangement joins TRBV29-1 to TRBJ2-1, with 7 bases identical to TRBD2. The CDR3 is 13 residues long. From germline, CDR1 is SQVTM and CDR2 ANQGSEA. Trimming cost V 6 bases and J 12 bases; bases outside gene matches: 14.

This clonotype was picked up a small number of times. The chain combines TRBV10-1 with TRBJ2-3; D gene ambiguous. CDR1 and CDR2 (germline): WNHNN, SYGVQD (reference sequence). The CDR3 extends over 18 amino acids. V lost 4 bases to trimming and J lost 5 bases, with 25 bases between them. The CDR3 bases are TGCGCCAGCAGTGGTCGATTCGGCAGGCACATATTCGGAGATACGCAGTATTTT. Its translation: CASSGRFGRHIFGDTQYF.

This clonotype was seen a few times. The CDR3 sequence: CASSPSVSSYNEQFF. Here the CDR3 DNA reads TGTGCCAGCAGCCCCAGCGTAAGCTCCTACAATGAGCAGTTCTTC. This rearrangement joins TRBV4-2 to TRBJ2-1, with D hard to call. V lost 4 bases, J lost 0 bases, and 10 bases lay in between. The germline V gene encodes CDR1 LGHNA and CDR2 YNFKEQ. The CDR3 has 15 amino acids.

The chain has TRBV20-1 and TRBJ2-1; 13 positions match TRBD2. Germline-derived CDR1 and CDR2 are DFQATT and SNEGSKA (reference sequence). The CDR3 consists of 15 residues. Trimming took 6 bases from V and 4 from J; bases not matched to a gene: 6. The CDR3 DNA follows: TGCAGTGCGATAACTAGCGGGGGGGGTTACAATGAGCAGTTCTTC. It translates to CSAITSGGGYNEQFF.